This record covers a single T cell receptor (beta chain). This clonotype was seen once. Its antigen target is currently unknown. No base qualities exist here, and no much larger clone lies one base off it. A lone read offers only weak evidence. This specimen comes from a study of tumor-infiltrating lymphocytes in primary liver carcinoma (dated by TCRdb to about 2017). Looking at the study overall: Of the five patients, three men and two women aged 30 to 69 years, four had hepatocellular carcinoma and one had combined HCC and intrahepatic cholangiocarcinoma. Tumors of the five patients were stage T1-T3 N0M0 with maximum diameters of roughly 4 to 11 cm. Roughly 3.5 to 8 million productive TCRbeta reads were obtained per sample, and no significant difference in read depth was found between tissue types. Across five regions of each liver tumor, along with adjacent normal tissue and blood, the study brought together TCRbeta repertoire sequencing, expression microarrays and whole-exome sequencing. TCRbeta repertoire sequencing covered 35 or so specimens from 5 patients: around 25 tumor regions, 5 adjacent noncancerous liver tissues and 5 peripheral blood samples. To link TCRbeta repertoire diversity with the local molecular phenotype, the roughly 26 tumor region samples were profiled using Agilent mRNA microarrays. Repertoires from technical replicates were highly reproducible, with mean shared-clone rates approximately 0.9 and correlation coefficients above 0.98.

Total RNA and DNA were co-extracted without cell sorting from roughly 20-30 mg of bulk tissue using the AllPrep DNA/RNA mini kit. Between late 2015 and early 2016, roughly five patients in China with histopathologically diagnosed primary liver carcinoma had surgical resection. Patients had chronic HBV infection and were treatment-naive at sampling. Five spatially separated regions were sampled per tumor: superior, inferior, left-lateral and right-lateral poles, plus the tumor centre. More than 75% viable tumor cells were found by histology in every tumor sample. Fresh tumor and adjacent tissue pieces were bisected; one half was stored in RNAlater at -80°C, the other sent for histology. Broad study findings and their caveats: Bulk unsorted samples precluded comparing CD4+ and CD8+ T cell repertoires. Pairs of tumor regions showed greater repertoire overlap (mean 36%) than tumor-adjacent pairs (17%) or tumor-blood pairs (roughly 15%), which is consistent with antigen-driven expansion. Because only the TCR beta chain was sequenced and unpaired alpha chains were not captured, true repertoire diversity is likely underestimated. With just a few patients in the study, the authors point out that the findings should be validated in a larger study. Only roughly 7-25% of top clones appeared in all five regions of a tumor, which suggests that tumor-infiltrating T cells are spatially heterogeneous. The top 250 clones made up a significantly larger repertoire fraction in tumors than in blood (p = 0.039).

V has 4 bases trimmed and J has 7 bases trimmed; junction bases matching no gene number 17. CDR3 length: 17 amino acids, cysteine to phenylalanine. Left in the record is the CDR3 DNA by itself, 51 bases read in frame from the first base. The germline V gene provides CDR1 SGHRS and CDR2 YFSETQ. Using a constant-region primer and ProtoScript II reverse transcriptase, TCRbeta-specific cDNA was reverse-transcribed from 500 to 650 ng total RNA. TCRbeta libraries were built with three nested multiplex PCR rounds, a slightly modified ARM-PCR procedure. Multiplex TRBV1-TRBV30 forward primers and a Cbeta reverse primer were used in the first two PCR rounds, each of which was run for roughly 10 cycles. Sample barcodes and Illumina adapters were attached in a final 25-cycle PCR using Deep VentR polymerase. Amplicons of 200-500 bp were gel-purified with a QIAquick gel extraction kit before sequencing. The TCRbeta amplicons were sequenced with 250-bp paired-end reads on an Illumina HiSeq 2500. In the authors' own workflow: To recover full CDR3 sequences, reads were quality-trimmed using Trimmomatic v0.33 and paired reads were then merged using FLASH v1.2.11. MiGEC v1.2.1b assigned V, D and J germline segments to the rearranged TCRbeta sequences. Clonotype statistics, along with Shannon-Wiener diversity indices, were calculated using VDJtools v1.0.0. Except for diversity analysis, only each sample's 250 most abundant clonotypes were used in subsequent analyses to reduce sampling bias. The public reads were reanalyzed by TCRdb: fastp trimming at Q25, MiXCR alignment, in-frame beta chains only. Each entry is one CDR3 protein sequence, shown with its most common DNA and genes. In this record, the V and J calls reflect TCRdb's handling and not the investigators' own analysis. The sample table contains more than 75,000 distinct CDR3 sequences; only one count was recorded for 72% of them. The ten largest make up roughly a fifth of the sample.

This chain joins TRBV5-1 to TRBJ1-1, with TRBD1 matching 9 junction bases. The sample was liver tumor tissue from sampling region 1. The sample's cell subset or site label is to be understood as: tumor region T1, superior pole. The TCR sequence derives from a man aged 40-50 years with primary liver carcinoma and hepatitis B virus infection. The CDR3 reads CASSQKTGGGGNVEAFF. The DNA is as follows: TGCGCCAGCAGCCAGAAGACAGGGGGTGGAGGTAACGTTGAAGCTTTCTTT.